This T cell receptor (beta chain) is drawn from a study of cytomegalovirus exposure and HLA in healthy donors. Study in general: A later analysis reported the same platform for the 110 or so validation repertoires and the roughly 630 first-cohort repertoires.

TCRdb keeps only in-frame clones here, not all; method: immunoSEQ multiplex PCR. In the table there are roughly 270,000 clones, around 89% of which are singletons. Study-level findings and limits: TCR beta chains numbering approximately 150 were designated cytomegalovirus-associated. Among TCR sequences, most were rare, though some public TCRs appeared in many donors.

A roughly 120-subject validation cohort, separate from the roughly 670-subject first cohort, supplied the donors. In regard to this clone: Its cognate antigen is unknown.

The CDR3 runs 11 residues. Per germline, CDR1 SGHTA and CDR2 FQGNSA. After removal of 5 bases from V and 10 bases from J, the junction contained 3 bases not matched to a gene. The material sequenced was PBMCs. The chain is built from TRBV7-2 and TRBJ1-1, with TRBD1 matching 8 bases. The clonotype originates from a woman younger than 35 in good health and CMV-seronegative. The CDR3: CASSIRGPAFF. The CDR3 region has the DNA TGTGCCAGCAGCATCAGGGGGCCAGCTTTCTTT.